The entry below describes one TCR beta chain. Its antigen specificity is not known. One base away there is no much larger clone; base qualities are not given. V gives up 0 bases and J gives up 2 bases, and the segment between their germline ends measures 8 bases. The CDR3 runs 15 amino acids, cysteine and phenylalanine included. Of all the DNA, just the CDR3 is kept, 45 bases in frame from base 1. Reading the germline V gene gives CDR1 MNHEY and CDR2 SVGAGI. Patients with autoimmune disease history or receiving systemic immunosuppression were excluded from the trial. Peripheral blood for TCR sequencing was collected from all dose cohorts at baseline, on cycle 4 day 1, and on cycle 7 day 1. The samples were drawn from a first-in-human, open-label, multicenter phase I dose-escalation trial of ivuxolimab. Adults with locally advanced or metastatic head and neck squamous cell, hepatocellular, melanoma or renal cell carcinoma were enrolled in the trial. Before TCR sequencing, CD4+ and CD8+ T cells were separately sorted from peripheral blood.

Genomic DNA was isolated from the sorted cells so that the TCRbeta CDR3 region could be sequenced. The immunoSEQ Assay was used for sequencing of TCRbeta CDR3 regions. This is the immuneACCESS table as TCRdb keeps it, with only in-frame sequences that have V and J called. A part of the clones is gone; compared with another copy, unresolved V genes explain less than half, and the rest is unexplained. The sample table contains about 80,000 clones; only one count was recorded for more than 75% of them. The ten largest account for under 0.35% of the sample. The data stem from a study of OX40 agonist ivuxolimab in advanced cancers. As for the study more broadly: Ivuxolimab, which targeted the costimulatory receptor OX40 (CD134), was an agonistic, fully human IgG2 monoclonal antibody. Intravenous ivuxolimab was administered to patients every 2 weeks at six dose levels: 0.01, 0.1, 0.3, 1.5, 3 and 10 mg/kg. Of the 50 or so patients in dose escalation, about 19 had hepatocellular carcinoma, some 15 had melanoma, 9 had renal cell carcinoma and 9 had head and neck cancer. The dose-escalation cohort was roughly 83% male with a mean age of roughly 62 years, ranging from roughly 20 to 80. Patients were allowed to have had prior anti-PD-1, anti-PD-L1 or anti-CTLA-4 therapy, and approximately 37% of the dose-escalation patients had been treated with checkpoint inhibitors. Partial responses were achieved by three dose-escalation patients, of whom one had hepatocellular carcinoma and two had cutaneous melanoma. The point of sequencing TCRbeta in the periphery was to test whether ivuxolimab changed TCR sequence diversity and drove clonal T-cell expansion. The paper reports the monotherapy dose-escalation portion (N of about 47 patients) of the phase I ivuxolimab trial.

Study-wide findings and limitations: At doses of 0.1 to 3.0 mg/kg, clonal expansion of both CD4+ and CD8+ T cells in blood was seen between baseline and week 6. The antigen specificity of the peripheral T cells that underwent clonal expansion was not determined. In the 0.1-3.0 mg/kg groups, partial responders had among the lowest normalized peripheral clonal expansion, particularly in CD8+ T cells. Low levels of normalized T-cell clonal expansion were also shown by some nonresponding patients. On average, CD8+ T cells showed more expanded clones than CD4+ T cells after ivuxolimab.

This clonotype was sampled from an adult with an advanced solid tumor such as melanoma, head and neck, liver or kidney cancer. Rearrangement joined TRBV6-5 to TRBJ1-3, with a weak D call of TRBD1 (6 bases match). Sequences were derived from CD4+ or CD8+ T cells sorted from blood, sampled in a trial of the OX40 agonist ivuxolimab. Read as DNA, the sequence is TGTGCCAGCAGTTACTCTGGGGGCGCTGGAAACACCATATATTTT. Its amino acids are CASSYSGGAGNTIYF.